This record looks at one T cell receptor (beta chain) sequence and its context. Its antigen specificity is not known. No base quality values were provided; no much bigger clone lies one nucleotide off. Whole blood was collected in K2EDTA tubes by collaborating institutions according to the institutions' own protocols. For TCRbeta analysis, collaborator samples were shipped as frozen whole blood, as isolated PBMCs, or as DNA extracted from either sample type. TCRbeta CDR3 regions were amplified from genomic DNA by means of the immunoSEQ Assay, a bias-controlled multiplex PCR. From the authors' description of their analysis: The number of nucleated cells in each sample was estimated by amplification of reference gene primers within the assay. To quantify the absolute abundance of each unique TCRbeta CDR3 rearrangement, sequence reads were collapsed and filtered. For each sample, productive Simpson clonality was calculated by taking the square root of Simpson's diversity index across productive rearrangements. This is the immuneACCESS table as TCRdb keeps it, with only in-frame sequences that have V and J called. A part of the clones is gone; compared with another copy, unresolved V genes explain less than half, and the rest is unexplained. Clone size and V and J calls were adopted from that table, with D and trimming inferred from the DNA. The sample table records fewer than 250,000 clones; about 88% of these occur just once. 4.4% of the sample lies in the top ten.

The sample originates from a study of blood T cell repertoires in COVID-19 (dated by TCRdb to the early 2020s). Turning to the overall study: The collaborator samples originated in the United States, Italy and Spain and spanned the acute and convalescent phases of COVID-19. The prospective study material was composed of cDNA or gDNA derived from T cells, B-cell-depleted T cells, or PBMCs. Subjects who had been exposed to COVID-19, were actively infected with it, or had recovered from it provided the deeply sampled blood TCRbeta repertoires that made up the dataset. The repertoires were released in a freely available public database intended as a resource for research on the immune response to SARS-CoV-2. Samples were obtained from the ongoing ImmuneRACE study (first 160 participants) and from some 1,200 subjects provided by 6 global collaborators. A de-identified subject ID, COVID-19 status, age in years and sex were almost always included in the sample metadata. Where available, HLA class I and class II types were obtained from metadata supplied by the sample provider rather than from assay-based typing. What the research found in general, with its limitations: Clinical and demographic metadata were provided uncurated, with the amount varying by source and participant.

The receptor was isolated from a human donor in a cohort sampled during active COVID-19. The material sequenced was peripheral blood.

The nucleotides are TGTGCCAGCAGCTTGACAGCGGACAATGAGCAGTTCTTC. Its amino acids are CASSLTADNEQFF. Recombination linked TRBV5-5 to TRBJ2-1, and possibly TRBD2, on 5 matching bases. The cysteine opens and the phenylalanine closes a CDR3 of 13 amino acids. The entry retains the CDR3 DNA only, 39 bases that are in frame from base 1. CDR1 SGHKS and CDR2 YYEKEE are derived from the germline V gene (reference sequence). V is clipped by 1 base and J by 5 bases, and the sequence between their germline boundaries is 7 bases long.